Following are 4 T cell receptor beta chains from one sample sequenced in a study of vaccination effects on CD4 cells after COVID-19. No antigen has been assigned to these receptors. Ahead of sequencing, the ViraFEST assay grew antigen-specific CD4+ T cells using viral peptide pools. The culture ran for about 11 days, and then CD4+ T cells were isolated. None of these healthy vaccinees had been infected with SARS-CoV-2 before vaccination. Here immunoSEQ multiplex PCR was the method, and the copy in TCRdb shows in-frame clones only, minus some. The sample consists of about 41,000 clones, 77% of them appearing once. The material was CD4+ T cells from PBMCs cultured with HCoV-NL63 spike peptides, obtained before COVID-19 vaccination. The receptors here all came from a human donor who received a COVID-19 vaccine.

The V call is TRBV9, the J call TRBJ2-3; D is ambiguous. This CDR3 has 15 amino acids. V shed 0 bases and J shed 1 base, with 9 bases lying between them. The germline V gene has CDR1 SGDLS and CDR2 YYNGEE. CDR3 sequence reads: CASSVDSGRTDTQYF. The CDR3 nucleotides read TGTGCCAGCAGCGTAGATTCAGGTCGCACAGATACGCAGTATTTT.

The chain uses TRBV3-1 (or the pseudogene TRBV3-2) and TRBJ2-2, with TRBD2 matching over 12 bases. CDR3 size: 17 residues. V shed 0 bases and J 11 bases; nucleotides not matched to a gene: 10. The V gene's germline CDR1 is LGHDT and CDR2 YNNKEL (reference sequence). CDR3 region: CASSQDFLAGGLRELFF. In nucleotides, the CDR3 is TGTGCCAGCAGCCAAGATTTTCTAGCGGGGGGGCTACGAGAGCTGTTTTTT.

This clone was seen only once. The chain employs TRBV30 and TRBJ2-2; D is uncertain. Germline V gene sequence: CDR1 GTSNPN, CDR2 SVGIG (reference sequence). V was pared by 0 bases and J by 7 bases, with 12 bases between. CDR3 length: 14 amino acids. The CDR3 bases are TGTGCCTGGAGTGTAGGAGACATGTACGGGGAGCTGTTTTTT. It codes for CAWSVGDMYGELFF.

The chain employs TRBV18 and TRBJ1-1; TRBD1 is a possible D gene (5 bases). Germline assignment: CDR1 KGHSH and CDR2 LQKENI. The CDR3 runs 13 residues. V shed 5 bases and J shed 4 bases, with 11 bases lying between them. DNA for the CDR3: TGTGCCAGCTCAGCCACAGGATCCACTGAAGCTTTCTTT. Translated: CASSATGSTEAFF.